This record looks at one T cell receptor beta chain sequence and its context. Its specificity is not known. Profiled with immunoSEQ multiplex PCR; TCRdb holds only in-frame clones, not every one. The sample has roughly 35,000 clones, more than 80% seen once. This record comes from a study of OX40 agonist ivuxolimab in advanced cancers. Study-wide points: The work left the antigen specificity of expanded peripheral T cells undetermined.

The CDR3 covers 14 residues. The germline V gene encodes CDR1 MNHNS and CDR2 SASEGT. Trimming cost V 6 bases and J 7 bases; bases outside gene matches: 6. The rearrangement links TRBV6-1 to TRBJ1-6; 7 nucleotides align to TRBD1. The sample was CD4+ or CD8+ T cells sorted from blood, taken in a trial of the OX40 agonist ivuxolimab. The clonotype was recovered from an adult with an advanced solid tumor such as melanoma, head and neck, liver or kidney cancer. The CDR3 region has the DNA TGTGCCAGCAGCCCCGGGACAGAAAATTCACCCCTCCACTTT. Translating gives CASSPGTENSPLHF.